This T cell receptor beta chain originates from a study of blood T cell repertoires in COVID-19. On the study more broadly: The United States, Italy and Spain were the sources of the acute and convalescent COVID-19 samples.

Seattle-derived patients entered the study during active infection and were followed longitudinally. Per the original data handling: Reference gene primer amplification yielded estimated nucleated cell counts. The protocol was immunoSEQ multiplex PCR, while the TCRdb copy is restricted to in-frame clones and leaves out a portion. That table furnishes V, J and clone size, whereas the DNA furnished D and trimming. This sample carries fewer than 85,000 clones, 77% of them seen once, and the ten largest clones take 2% to 2.5%. J was trimmed by 10 bases and V by 5 bases; bases with no gene match: 10. The CDR3 sequence is 14 residues long. Germline CDR1 is SGHVS and CDR2 is FQNEAQ.

The sequence was collected from a man aged 65-85 years with COVID-19, enrolled during active disease. The sample consisted of peripheral blood. V is TRBV7-8 and J is TRBJ2-1; 8 bases are a match to TRBD2. This CDR3 reads CASSRLGLVNEQFF. The CDR3 nucleotides are TGTGCCAGCAGCCGTCTGGGACTAGTTAACGAGCAGTTCTTC. Using reference TRBV7-8 and TRBJ2-1 for the parts outside the CDR3, the full variable domain is GAGVSQSPRYKVAKRGQDVALRCDPISGHVSLFWYQQALGQGPEFLTYFQNEAQLDKSGLPSDRFFAERPEGSVSTLKIQRTQQEDSAVYLCASSRLGLVNEQFFGPGTRLTVL.